The sequence of this T cell receptor (beta chain) was determined in a study of early T cells in non-severe SARS-CoV-2 infection (dated by TCRdb to the early 2020s). Looking at the study overall: TCR sequencing used bulk RNA from unsorted whole blood, so alpha and beta chains could not be paired.

A note on this clonotype: It has no known antigen specificity. It has no much larger one-base neighbor in the sample; base qualities were not kept.

A case-control design nested within a healthcare worker cohort in London, UK, was used, with weekly nasopharyngeal swab PCR tests and blood sampling performed. Healthcare workers were recruited during the week of the UK lockdown, between 23 and 31 March 2020, and followed weekly for up to roughly 15 weeks. Here is what the overall study found, with its caveats: VDJdb matching was skewed toward anti-spike CD8 responses and likely underestimated virus-specific expansions, missing private and CD4 specificities.

Receptors were amplified or captured by 5' RACE. Reads for this sample came from a NextSeq 500. To correct for sequencing error and PCR bias, the TCR library protocol tagged individual cDNA molecules with unique molecular identifiers. Sequencing covered both TCR alpha and beta chains, and within each sample the abundances of alpha and beta sequences were tightly co-correlated. The paper's processing steps were these. V gene, J gene and CDR3 annotation of TCR sequences was performed with Decombinator V4. TCRs were defined as expanded if a significant change between any two time points was detected under a Poisson model with p below 0.0001. Abundances of TCRs were expressed as counts per million after normalisation to the total number of TCRs sequenced in each sample. A search of VDJdb, accessed on 1 November 2021, was run for TCRs annotated to CMV, EBV and SARS-CoV-2, with TCRs annotated for multiple antigens excluded. TCRdb trimmed public reads at Q25 via fastp, called clones via MiXCR and kept in-frame beta chains. Each CDR3 protein gets just one entry, which takes the most common genes and DNA from the rows behind it. These V and J calls originate from TCRdb's pipeline instead of the authors' own analysis. The sample table holds nearly 60,000 distinct CDR3 sequences, of which about 12% were seen once. 9.5% to 10% of the sample is in the top ten clones.

Specimen: whole blood. The receptor's source is an adult who was a healthcare worker with PCR-confirmed SARS-CoV-2 infection or an uninfected control (not recorded which).

This receptor has the CDR3 CASRPILAGAAYNEQFF. At the DNA level, the sequence is TGTGCCAGCAGACCTATCCTAGCGGGAGCCGCCTACAATGAGCAGTTCTTC. The chain couples TRBV6-5 to TRBJ2-1, with TRBD2 matching 10 junction bases. At the junction V is shortened by 6 bases and J by 2 bases; bases outside the gene matches: 10. The germline V gene gives CDR1 as MNHEY and CDR2 as SVGAGI. Reading from cysteine to phenylalanine, the CDR3 counts 17 amino acids. Only the CDR3 DNA stays, 51 bases, in frame from base 1.